One sample yielded the 13 T cell receptor beta chains listed below, sequenced in a study of regulatory T cells in long-lasting Graves disease. With iRepertoire HTBI primers and Arm-PCR of CDR3 regions, TCR beta libraries were built. In TCRdb, the multiplex PCR reads were re-called with MiXCR into one record per CDR3 protein. The sample holds roughly 500,000 distinct CDR3 sequences, less than 15% seen once. Documented time point: newly diagnosed GD, antithyroid drugs for less than 3 months. The TCR library was made from RNA extracted from PBMCs. These data also featured in a second study, about T cells in Graves' hyperthyroidism and ophthalmopathy.

The sequenced sample was peripheral blood mononuclear cells (PBMCs), obtained at new diagnosis, from a patient treated with antithyroid drugs. The source is a man aged 25 to 45 with Graves disease.

This clonotype was seen a handful of times. The rearrangement links TRBV24-1 to TRBJ1-5; the D is unclear. The germline V gene has CDR1 KGHDR and CDR2 SFDVKD. Trimming cost V 3 bases and J 4 bases, with 12 bases left between them. CDR3 length: 15 residues. DNA of the CDR3: TGTGCCACCAGTGATCGGAGGGCCCCGAATCAGCCCCAGCATTTT. Translation: CATSDRRAPNQPQHF.

This clonotype was recorded many times. The V gene is TRBV16, the J gene TRBJ1-4, with D uncertain. Germline values: CDR1 KGHSY, CDR2 FQNENV. The CDR3 loop spans 13 amino acids. V lost 4 bases to trimming and J lost 8 bases, with 11 bases between them. Written as DNA, the CDR3 is TGTGCCAGCAGCCCTCATCGGGCGGAAAAACTGTTTTTT. This gives the protein CASSPHRAEKLFF.

This clonotype was counted at least ten times. This chain joins TRBV20-1 and TRBJ1-5; TRBD1 matches 8 bases. CDR1 is DFQATT and CDR2 is SNEGSKA in the germline V gene (reference sequence). With V trimmed by 5 bases and J by 5 bases, 8 bases remained unmatched. This CDR3 spans 14 amino acids. CDR3 in amino acids: CSAQGPGGHQPQHF. The CDR3 DNA follows: TGCAGTGCTCAGGGGCCAGGGGGCCATCAGCCCCAGCATTTT.

This clonotype came up many times. This chain links TRBV20-1 with TRBJ2-3; D unclear. CDR1 and CDR2 from the germline V gene are DFQATT and SNEGSKA (reference sequence). The CDR3 runs to 12 residues. V lost 5 bases, J lost 5 bases, and 11 bases lay in between. As DNA, the CDR3 is TGCAGTGCTGGCTCTCTAGTAGATACGCAGTATTTT. Protein sequence: CSAGSLVDTQYF.

This clonotype has a handful of counts. A much larger clone is a single base away; this may be a read error. V usage is TRBV6-5 and J usage is TRBJ2-1, with TRBD1 matching 9 bases. This CDR3 is built from 14 residues. CDR1 MNHEY and CDR2 SVGAGI come from the germline V gene. The CDR3 region is CVSSSGTGYNEQFF. The CDR3 region has the DNA TGTGTCAGCAGTTCCGGGACAGGGTACAATGAGCAGTTCTTC.

In this sample, this clonotype turned up many times. The gene calls are TRBV12-3 or TRBV12-4 and TRBJ1-2, with D unclear. The V and J ends lost 5 bases and 8 bases respectively, with 12 bases between them. The CDR3 is 12 amino acids. In nucleotides, the CDR3 is TGTGCCAGCAGTCCACCCCCAGGCGGCTACACCTTC. Translated, it gives CASSPPPGGYTF.

The rearrangement links TRBV7-2 to TRBJ1-6, with D possibly being TRBD1 (5 bases). Trimming pared 4 bases from V and 5 bases from J, leaving 15 bases between. The germline gives CDR1 SGHTA, CDR2 FQGNSA. The CDR3 is made up of 16 amino acids. As DNA, the CDR3 is TGTGCCAGCAGCTCACAGGTCGGCAGAGATAATTCACCCCTCCACTTT. Translating it yields CASSSQVGRDNSPLHF.

The genes are TRBV27 and TRBJ2-7, with D possibly called TRBD1 or TRBD2 (5 bases each). Germline CDR1 is MNHEY and CDR2 is SMNVEV (reference sequence). This CDR3 comprises 15 residues. V was cut by 5 bases and J by 4 bases, with 18 bases left in between. Here the CDR3 reads CASSKTGTQTYEQYF. For the CDR3, the DNA is TGTGCCAGCAGTAAGACCGGGACCCAGACGTACGAGCAGTACTTC.

CDR3 loop: CASSGTGSTNEKLFF. CDR3 in DNA: TGCGCCAGCAGCGGCACAGGGTCAACTAATGAAAAACTGTTTTTT. The rearrangement joins TRBV5-1 to TRBJ1-4; TRBD1 is a possible D gene (6 bases). Germline V lookup: CDR1 SGHRS, CDR2 YFSETQ. Trimming stripped 4 bases from V and 0 bases from J, with 10 bases between. This CDR3 is built from 15 residues.

This clonotype has ten or more counts. The chain joins TRBV24-1 to TRBJ2-2, with TRBD2 matching 7 bases. Unmatched junction bases numbered 4, after V lost 4 bases and J lost 3 bases. The germline gives CDR1 KGHDR, CDR2 SFDVKD. The CDR3 runs 15 residues. The CDR3 nucleotides are TGTGCCACCAGTGAGCTGCGGGAGTACACCGGGGAGCTGTTTTTT. It codes for CATSELREYTGELFF.

V is TRBV2 and J is TRBJ2-4; either TRBD1 or TRBD2 may fit D (5 bases each). In germline, CDR1 is SNHLY, CDR2 FYNNEI. The CDR3 runs to 11 residues. Trimming left V 6 bases short and J 14 bases short, with 14 bases between. Here the CDR3 reads CASRLGRLKYF. CDR3 coding DNA: TGTGCCAGCAGGTTGGGACGGCTCAAGTACTTC.

Remarks on this clonotype: A far larger clone is only one base removed, so a read error is likely. Here the CDR3 DNA reads TGTGCCAGCGGCTTGGGACTAGCGGGACTCGCCTCCTACAATGAGCAGTACTTC. Translated: CASGLGLAGLASYNEQYF. V usage is TRBV2 and J usage is TRBJ2-7, with TRBD2 matching 13 bases. The CDR3 runs 18 residues. Germline V CDR1 and CDR2: SNHLY, FYNNEI. V lost 8 bases and J lost 7; bases outside the gene matches: 20.

The table lists this clonotype with a few counts. The rearrangement links TRBV4-1 to TRBJ2-7; the D gene could be TRBD1 or TRBD2 (5 bases each). This CDR3 comprises 16 residues. CDR1 and CDR2 from the germline V gene are MGHRA and YSYEKL. V lost 3 bases, J lost 2 bases, and 17 bases lay in between. The CDR3 DNA is TGCGCCAGCAGCCATGGACCCGGGACGAATCCCTACGAGCAGTACTTC. Residues: CASSHGPGTNPYEQYF.